The 20 T cell receptor beta chains in this list originate from one sample, sequenced in a study of OX40 agonist ivuxolimab in advanced cancers. Here immunoSEQ multiplex PCR was the method, and the copy in TCRdb shows in-frame clones only, minus some. The data show nearly 90,000 clones, more than 75% seen once. Source: CD4+ or CD8+ T cells sorted from blood, taken in a trial of the OX40 agonist ivuxolimab. The receptors were sampled from an adult with an advanced solid tumor such as melanoma, head and neck, liver or kidney cancer.

The J gene is TRBJ2-5, the V gene TRBV7-2; 11 bases line up with TRBD2. The V gene's germline CDR1 is SGHTA and CDR2 FQGNSA. The CDR3 is made up of 17 amino acids. The J segment lost 5 bases and the V segment lost 1 base, leaving 9 bases of the junction unmatched. The CDR3 here is CASSLGTLAGAGETQYF. Here the CDR3 DNA reads TGTGCCAGCAGCTTAGGGACACTAGCGGGAGCGGGTGAGACCCAGTACTTC.

About this clone itself: Additional DNA sequences in this sample encode the identical CDR3. The chain uses TRBV5-4 and TRBJ1-2; possibly TRBD1 for D (6 bases). This CDR3 comprises 12 residues. V was trimmed by 3 bases and J by 8 bases, leaving 11 bases between them. CDR1 and CDR2 from the germline V gene are SGHNT and YYREEE (reference sequence). CDR3 nucleotide sequence: TGTGCCAGCAGCTATCGGGGGGGCGGCTACACCTTC. Protein sequence: CASSYRGGGYTF.

The gene calls are TRBV5-5 and TRBJ2-3, with TRBD2 as a possible D gene (5 bases). Germline V gives CDR1 SGHKS, CDR2 YYEKEE (reference sequence). This CDR3 is 13 amino acids long. Trimming stripped 4 bases from V and 7 bases from J, with 13 bases between. For the CDR3, the DNA is TGTGCCAGCAGCAAGGCCGGGGAATATACGCAGTATTTT. It is translated as CASSKAGEYTQYF.

The chain has TRBV9 and TRBJ1-1, with D perhaps TRBD1 (5 bases). The CDR3 is 13 amino acids. Per germline, CDR1 SGDLS and CDR2 YYNGEE. Between the trimmed V and J ends, which lost 0 bases and 10 bases, there was a span of 13 bases. This CDR3 is CASSVAADSGAFF. The CDR3 DNA reads as TGTGCCAGCAGCGTAGCGGCTGACAGTGGAGCTTTCTTT. The entire variable domain, with the rest obtained from reference TRBV9 and TRBJ1-1, is as follows: DSGVTQTPKHLITATGQRVTLRCSPRSGDLSVYWYQQSLDQGLQFLIQYYNGEERAKGNILERFSAQQFPDLHSELNLSSLELGDSALYFCASSVAADSGAFFGQGTRLTVV.

The CDR3 DNA reads TGTGCCAGCAGCTTACGGGGGGATCAGCCCCAGCATTTT. It yields the protein CASSLRGDQPQHF. The gene calls are TRBV7-2 and TRBJ1-5; the D gene is possibly TRBD1 (5 bases). Germline V gene lookup returns CDR1 SGHTA and CDR2 FQGNSA. V was shortened by 2 bases and J by 5 bases, with 7 bases between the two germline ends. The CDR3 has 13 residues.

This clone appeared once. CDR3 sequence: CASSPSLAGGTDTQYF. DNA for the CDR3: TGTGCCAGCTCACCCTCTTTAGCGGGAGGAACAGATACGCAGTATTTT. J is TRBJ2-3 and V is TRBV18; 10 bases agree with TRBD2. Germline CDR1 reads KGHSH; CDR2 reads LQKENI. The CDR3 totals 16 residues. With V trimmed by 3 bases and J by 3 bases, 6 bases remained unmatched.

Details on this clone: Other DNA sequences in this sample translate to the same CDR3. The CDR3 reads CASSLGGYEQYF. CDR3 nucleotide sequence: TGTGCCAGCAGCTTGGGGGGGTACGAGCAGTACTTC. The chain employs TRBV5-6 and TRBJ2-7; either TRBD1 or TRBD2 may supply D (5 bases each). Germline loops: CDR1 SGHDT, CDR2 YYEEEE. Trimming stripped 0 bases from V and 4 bases from J, with 5 bases between. This CDR3 is 12 amino acids long.

This clone was seen a single time. The rearrangement uses TRBV18 and TRBJ1-1; D unresolved. Trimming removed 6 bases from V and 0 bases from J, with 14 bases in between. Germline V CDR1 and CDR2: KGHSH, LQKENI. CDR3 length: 15 amino acids. CDR3 protein: CASSRTDSMNTEAFF. In nucleotides, the CDR3 is TGTGCCAGCTCCAGGACCGATTCCATGAACACTGAAGCTTTCTTT.

This chain links TRBV19 with TRBJ2-7; 9 bases map to TRBD1. Germline assignment: CDR1 LNHDA and CDR2 SQIVND (reference sequence). The V and J ends lost 6 bases and 2 bases, in that order; junction bases with no gene match: 5. This CDR3 contains 14 residues. The DNA for the CDR3 is TGTGCCAGTAGGGTGACAGGGGGTGCCTACGAGCAGTACTTC. It encodes CASRVTGGAYEQYF. Drawing the rest from reference TRBV19 and TRBJ2-7, the complete variable domain is DGGITQSPKYLFRKEGQNVTLSCEQNLNHDAMYWYRQDPGQGLRLIYYSQIVNDFQKGDIAEGYSVSREKKESFPLTVTSAQKNPTAFYLCASRVTGGAYEQYFGPGTRLTVT.

The chain joins TRBV12-5 to TRBJ2-1, with 7 bases lining up with TRBD2. V dropped 7 bases and J dropped 1; count of bases not matched to a gene: 10. Germline V gene data show CDR1 as LGHNT and CDR2 as FRNRAP. This CDR3 spans 16 amino acids. This chain's CDR3 is CASASDRGDSYNEQFF. Written as DNA, the CDR3 is TGTGCTAGTGCATCCGATCGGGGGGATTCCTACAATGAGCAGTTCTTC.

The chain links TRBV6-1 to TRBJ2-2, with TRBD1 matching 9 bases. With V trimmed by 4 bases and J by 7 bases, 7 bases remained unmatched. From germline, CDR1 is MNHNS and CDR2 SASEGT. The CDR3 is 15 residues long. CDR3: CASSVTGGEGGELFF. CDR3 nucleotides: TGTGCCAGCAGTGTAACAGGGGGCGAAGGCGGGGAGCTGTTTTTT.

This chain uses TRBV15 with TRBJ2-5, with 13 bases that match TRBD2. The CDR3 runs 16 residues. V lost 2 bases and J lost 5; bases outside the gene matches: 5. The germline V gene encodes CDR1 LNHNV and CDR2 YYDKDF (reference sequence). This CDR3 reads CATSRPLAGGPETQYF. In nucleotides, the CDR3 is TGTGCCACCAGCAGACCACTAGCGGGGGGGCCTGAGACCCAGTACTTC.

The rearrangement uses TRBV9 and TRBJ2-7, with D possibly being TRBD1 or TRBD2 (5 bases each). This CDR3 spans 14 amino acids. The V end lost 4 bases, the J end lost 7 bases, and 18 bases lay between the germline ends. CDR1 SGDLS and CDR2 YYNGEE come from the germline V gene. The CDR3 sequence is CASSPDYMGREQYF. The CDR3 coding sequence is TGTGCCAGCAGCCCTGACTATATGGGGCGTGAGCAGTACTTC.

V usage is TRBV25-1 and J usage is TRBJ2-7; tentatively, D is TRBD2 (6 bases). The CDR3 is 14 amino acids. Germline CDR1 MGHDK, CDR2 SYGVNS. Trimming removed 1 base from V and 6 bases from J, with 13 bases in between. CDR3 sequence (DNA): TGTGCCAGCAGTGAATTAAGGGGAGCGGGCGAGCAGTACTTC. It translates to CASSELRGAGEQYF.

The V call is TRBV11-2, the J call TRBJ2-5, with D perhaps matching TRBD2 (7 bases). This CDR3 has 14 amino acids. CDR1 SGHAT and CDR2 FQNNGV come from the germline V gene. Deletions cut 3 bases from V and 5 bases from J, with 13 bases between. The CDR3 loop reads CASSFRTAGETQYF. The CDR3 DNA sequence: TGTGCCAGCAGCTTTCGGACAGCGGGGGAGACCCAGTACTTC.

This clone has a handful of counts. The CDR3 protein is CASSRLPGTFNEQFF. The CDR3 bases are TGTGCCAGCAGCCGTCTTCCAGGGACGTTCAATGAGCAGTTCTTC. This chain uses TRBV9 with TRBJ2-1, with D possibly being TRBD1 or TRBD2 (5 bases each). The CDR3 spans 15 residues. V gave up 4 bases and J gave up 6 bases, with 17 bases separating them. Germline V CDR1 and CDR2: SGDLS, YYNGEE.

This clone was found once. The V gene is TRBV2, the J gene TRBJ2-1; weak D call: TRBD2 (5 bases). Trimming took off 6 bases at V and 8 bases at J, with 17 bases between the two ends. Germline CDR1 is SNHLY and CDR2 is FYNNEI. The CDR3 is made up of 14 amino acids. The CDR3 DNA sequence: TGTGCCAGCAGCGGGCTAACGGTCGGGGATGAGCAGTTCTTC. It is translated as CASSGLTVGDEQFF.

The chain uses TRBV7-3 and TRBJ2-1; TRBD2 matches at 10 bases. The germline CDR1 and CDR2 sequences are SGHTA and FQGTGA. The CDR3 is 17 amino acids. Losses at the gene ends were 2 bases for V and 7 bases for J; bases not matched to a gene: 11. CDR3 nucleotide sequence: TGTGCCAGCAGCTTACAAGCGGGGGGGCGTCGTTATAATGAGCAGTTCTTC. Its protein is CASSLQAGGRRYNEQFF. The full variable domain, rest sourced from reference TRBV7-3 and TRBJ2-1, is GAGVSQTPSNKVTEKGKYVELRCDPISGHTALYWYRQSLGQGPEFLIYFQGTGAADDSGLPNDRFFAVRPEGSVSTLKIQRTERGDSAVYLCASSLQAGGRRYNEQFFGPGTRLTVL.

The V call is TRBV5-1, the J call TRBJ2-7, with D perhaps matching TRBD1 (5 bases). Germline V gene sequence: CDR1 SGHRS, CDR2 YFSETQ. The CDR3 has 12 residues. Trimming shortened V by 4 bases and J by 6 bases, and 11 bases separated the two germline ends. The CDR3 DNA reads TGCGCCAGCAGCCAGCAGGGTATCGAGCAGTACTTC. Translated, it gives CASSQQGIEQYF.

This chain connects TRBV30 to TRBJ2-3; 10 bases align to TRBD2. The V gene's germline CDR1 is GTSNPN and CDR2 SVGIG (reference sequence). CDR3 length: 19 residues. V gave up 3 bases and J gave up 1 base; unmatched junction bases: 16. This CDR3 is CAWSLTSGFSSLGTDTQYF. In nucleotides, the CDR3 is TGTGCCTGGAGCTTGACTAGCGGGTTCTCTTCCCTCGGCACAGATACGCAGTATTTT.